The rows below give T cell receptor beta chains drawn from one sample of a study of T cells after yellow fever vaccination. MiXCR, run by TCRdb on the 5' RACE reads, gives a single entry per CDR3 protein. The table shows some 260,000 distinct CDR3 sequences, with around 5.2% occurring only once. Material: CD4+ T cells sorted from PBMCs, obtained on the day of the yellow fever booster vaccination. All receptors derive from a man between 18 and 35 years old who received the YFV17D yellow fever vaccine. Each CDR3 is given without its conserved first and last residue.

v_gene	j_gene	CDR3aa
TRBV27	TRBJ2-3	ASSLSIRGATDTQY
TRBV6-2/TRBV6-3	TRBJ1-5	ASSSGTVNQPQH
TRBV5-1	TRBJ2-3	ASSFSQGTDTQY
TRBV5-1	TRBJ2-5	ASSLIPTGGQETQY
TRBV19	TRBJ2-3	ASSIDPADTQY
TRBV20-1	TRBJ1-2	SANPDFGGYT
TRBV18	TRBJ1-5	ASSPTGTLQPQH
TRBV20-1	TRBJ1-1	SARDLKKLFEGLNTEAF
TRBV5-1	TRBJ1-2	ASSWDLTDLNYGYT
TRBV6-6	TRBJ1-2	ASRWTGAGYGYT
TRBV10-3	TRBJ2-1	AISANAAGGNEQF
TRBV2	TRBJ1-1	ASSEAKGPNTEAF
TRBV4-2	TRBJ2-3	ASSHSGGREDTQY
TRBV5-1	TRBJ1-2	ASSLEGLIYGYT
TRBV2	TRBJ1-2	ASSESGYGYT
TRBV4-3	TRBJ1-2	ASSQEARGRGGYT
TRBV11-1	TRBJ2-5	ASGGGLQETQY
TRBV5-1	TRBJ1-2	ASSSFPGLHDGYT
TRBV25-1	TRBJ1-6	ASSDRWGNSPLH
TRBV18	TRBJ1-1	ASSPTANTEAF
TRBV4-1	TRBJ2-3	ASSHSGRTDTQY
TRBV5-1	TRBJ2-2	ASSPYTGELF
TRBV20-1	TRBJ2-5	SARLGNQETQY
TRBV7-8	TRBJ1-5	ASSLGLFQPQH
TRBV7-8	TRBJ2-3	ASSLATGGDTQY
TRBV5-1	TRBJ2-7	ASSLAGRIYEQY
TRBV19	TRBJ2-5	ASRLRGGETQY
TRBV4-3	TRBJ2-1	ASSQGGVSNEQF
TRBV2	TRBJ1-4	ASSEGGPLEEKLF
TRBV7-2	TRBJ1-1	ASSPRVGTEAF
TRBV2	TRBJ2-1	ASRDTGTEQF
TRBV5-1	TRBJ1-1	ASSLGGRNTEAF
TRBV7-9	TRBJ1-2	ASERGYT
TRBV5-1	TRBJ2-5	ASSLEGVYQETQY
TRBV7-2	TRBJ2-7	ASSSVGTLFTYEQY
TRBV9	TRBJ2-3	ASSVEADTQY
TRBV12-3/TRBV12-4	TRBJ1-5	ASSGAQSNQPQH
TRBV7-9	TRBJ1-3	ASTPGTDAGNTIY
TRBV6-5	TRBJ1-3	ASRQFSGNTIY
TRBV7-2	TRBJ2-2	ASSLVSGRTNTGELF
TRBV3-1	TRBJ2-7	ASSQNVGSLEQY
TRBV5-1	TRBJ2-1	ASSLATEQF
TRBV11-2	TRBJ2-5	ASSLGSLQETQY
TRBV4-1	TRBJ1-1	ASSSAGGGRGPTEAF
TRBV5-5	TRBJ1-2	ASSLGRGAFSYGYT